These T cell receptor beta chains were read from a single sample in a study of control samples from healthy donors and cancer patients. Only in-frame clones appear in the TCRdb table, and some are missing; sequencing was by immunoSEQ multiplex PCR. Of 100,000 to 150,000 clones in the sample, around 92% were seen once. The material sequenced was blood. The receptors here all came from a woman in her 50s in good health. Both conserved end residues are part of each CDR3. The D gene is left open where the match is weak. Only some rows state a clone size, as once, few, many or a class for expanded clones.

TRBV7-9	14	TRBJ1-1	-	-	CASGPETQNTEAFF	TGTGCCAGCGGCCCAGAGACACAGAACACTGAAGCTTTCTTT
TRBV7-9	15	TRBJ1-1	-	-	CASSLRGGEGTEAFF	TGTGCCAGCAGCTTAAGGGGGGGGGAGGGCACTGAAGCTTTCTTT
TRBV4-1	19	TRBJ2-7	-	TRBD2	CASSQDRGSRASGVHKQYF	TGCGCCAGCAGCCAAGATCGCGGGTCGAGAGCTAGCGGGGTACACAAGCAGTACTTC
TRBV3-1/TRBV3-2	15	TRBJ1-2	-	TRBD1	CASSQNPRGLDGYTF	TGTGCCAGCAGCCAAAATCCGAGGGGGCTAGATGGCTACACCTTC
TRBV11-2	14	TRBJ2-5	-	TRBD1	CASTAQGIQETQYF	TGTGCCAGCACCGCACAGGGGATCCAAGAGACCCAGTACTTC
TRBV5-6	15	TRBJ1-5	-	TRBD1	CASSRSGGSNQPQHF	TGTGCCAGCAGCCGATCAGGGGGTAGCAATCAGCCCCAGCATTTT
TRBV19	13	TRBJ2-3	-	-	CASWSGLTDTQYF	TGTGCCAGTTGGTCAGGGCTCACAGATACGCAGTATTTT
TRBV6-5	14	TRBJ1-1	-	-	CASRPYALGTEAFF	TGTGCCAGCCGGCCGTACGCCCTCGGAACTGAAGCTTTCTTT
TRBV20-1	15	TRBJ2-1	-	TRBD2	CSASSGGRVGGEQFF	TGCAGTGCTAGTTCGGGCGGGAGGGTAGGAGGTGAGCAGTTCTTC
TRBV27	14	TRBJ1-1	-	-	CASSPTPGGTEAFF	TGTGCCAGCAGTCCCACACCTGGGGGGACTGAAGCTTTCTTT
TRBV5-1	13	TRBJ2-1	-	-	CASSLEEGRSVFF	TGCGCCAGCAGCTTGGAGGAGGGTCGGAGTGTGTTCTTC
TRBV6-5	11	TRBJ2-7	-	-	CASSSRGEQYF	TGTGCCAGCAGTAGCAGGGGCGAGCAGTACTTC
TRBV7-9	15	TRBJ2-1	-	-	CASSLSVGLGYEQFF	TGTGCCAGCAGCTTATCGGTCGGGCTGGGCTATGAGCAGTTCTTC
TRBV19	16	TRBJ1-2	-	TRBD1	CASEPGQGITNYGYTF	TGTGCCAGTGAGCCGGGACAGGGCATAACTAACTATGGCTACACCTTC
TRBV11-2	13	TRBJ2-7	-	-	CASSPTPGYEQYF	TGTGCCAGCAGCCCTACCCCCGGGTACGAGCAGTACTTC
TRBV10-2	15	TRBJ1-3	-	TRBD1	CASRGQGRAGNTIYF	TGCGCCAGCAGAGGACAGGGGAGAGCTGGAAACACCATATATTTT
TRBV6-5	13	TRBJ2-5	few	-	CASSYGWRETQYF	TGTGCCAGCAGTTACGGGTGGCGAGAGACCCAGTACTTC
TRBV30	13	TRBJ1-5	-	-	CAYNRDSNQPQHF	TGTGCCTACAACAGGGATAGCAATCAGCCCCAGCATTTT
TRBV6-1	15	TRBJ2-7	-	-	CASSELGGSTLEQYF	TGTGCCAGCAGTGAACTGGGGGGTTCCACACTCGAGCAGTACTTC
TRBV11-2	16	TRBJ2-1	-	TRBD2	CASSLDPGGVNNEQFF	TGTGCCAGCAGCTTAGATCCGGGAGGTGTCAACAATGAGCAGTTCTTC
TRBV6-5	14	TRBJ1-4	-	TRBD1	CASRGTGINEKLFF	TGTGCCAGCAGAGGGACAGGGATTAATGAAAAACTGTTTTTT
TRBV30	14	TRBJ2-7	-	-	CAWSPTAGPSEQYF	TGTGCCTGGAGTCCGACTGCGGGCCCCTCCGAGCAGTACTTC
TRBV28	13	TRBJ1-5	-	-	CATKQGVGQPQHF	TGTGCCACTAAACAGGGAGTGGGTCAGCCCCAGCATTTT
TRBV21-1	13	TRBJ1-1	-	-	CASSGTVGPEAFF	TGTGCCAGCAGCGGAACGGTGGGTCCTGAAGCTTTCTTT
TRBV5-1	13	TRBJ2-1	-	-	CASREPPYNEQFF	TGCGCCAGCAGGGAACCCCCCTACAATGAGCAGTTCTTC
TRBV13	13	TRBJ2-2	-	-	CASSFTGTGELFF	TGTGCCAGCAGCTTCACAGGCACCGGGGAGCTGTTTTTT
TRBV10-3	12	TRBJ1-1	-	-	CAISEGATEAFF	TGTGCCATCAGTGAGGGTGCCACTGAAGCTTTCTTT
TRBV28	15	TRBJ1-5	-	-	CASSFDGTPGRPQHF	TGTGCCAGCAGTTTCGACGGGACACCTGGCCGCCCCCAGCATTTT
TRBV7-9	17	TRBJ1-1	-	TRBD1	CASSPPPRDRGGTEAFF	TGTGCCAGCAGCCCGCCCCCACGCGACAGGGGAGGTACTGAAGCTTTCTTT
TRBV5-6	15	TRBJ1-5	-	-	CASSLGGYSNQPQHF	TGTGCCAGCAGCTTGGGAGGATATAGCAATCAGCCCCAGCATTTT
TRBV5-1	14	TRBJ1-1	-	TRBD1	CASSSDRGNTEAFF	TGCGCCAGCAGCTCCGACAGGGGGAACACTGAAGCTTTCTTT
TRBV19	13	TRBJ1-2	-	-	CASSPGQIYGYTF	TGTGCCAGTAGTCCCGGACAGATCTATGGCTACACCTTC
TRBV29-1	14	TRBJ1-2	-	-	CSAMRDIGDYGYTF	TGCAGCGCAATGAGGGACATCGGAGACTATGGCTACACCTTC
TRBV4-1	15	TRBJ2-7	-	-	CASSQGASGAYEQYF	TGCGCCAGCAGCCAAGGGGCTTCTGGCGCCTACGAGCAGTACTTC
TRBV2	13	TRBJ2-5	once	TRBD2	CASSGREGETQYF	TGTGCCAGCAGTGGGCGGGAGGGAGAGACCCAGTACTTC
TRBV18	15	TRBJ1-4	-	-	CASSPDSPPSGKLFF	TGTGCCAGCTCACCAGACAGTCCACCAAGCGGAAAACTGTTTTTT
TRBV9	14	TRBJ1-1	-	TRBD1	CASSIGQGNTEAFF	TGTGCCAGCAGCATTGGACAGGGAAATACTGAAGCTTTCTTT
TRBV2	13	TRBJ1-1	-	TRBD1	CASRPGGYTEAFF	TGTGCCAGCAGACCAGGGGGGTACACTGAAGCTTTCTTT
TRBV6-6	16	TRBJ1-1	-	TRBD1	CASSQNRQGRGTEAFF	TGTGCCAGCAGCCAAAATCGACAGGGAAGGGGCACTGAAGCTTTCTTT
TRBV9	13	TRBJ2-1	-	-	CASSVGRVTEQFF	TGTGCCAGCAGCGTCGGTCGAGTTACGGAGCAGTTCTTC
TRBV18	14	TRBJ1-1	once	-	CASSPPKGTTEAFF	TGTGCCAGCTCACCACCAAAGGGGACGACTGAAGCTTTCTTT